This T cell receptor (beta chain) was observed in a study of post-analysis software for immune sequencing data. cDNA libraries of TCR beta carried unique molecular identifiers. A single record per CDR3 protein comes from TCRdb applying MiXCR to the PCR reads. This table holds roughly 430,000 distinct CDR3 sequences, roughly 40% found once. This clonotype was obtained from a girl aged 2 to 10 with multiple sclerosis. Sequencing was done on a sample of blood.

The CDR3: CASGRTGTPEQYF. CDR3 sequence (DNA): TGTGCCAGCGGCAGGACAGGGACTCCCGAGCAGTACTTC. The chain carries TRBV2 and TRBJ2-7; 8 nucleotides line up with TRBD1. The V and J ends lost 8 bases and 6 bases, in that order; junction bases with no gene match: 9. CDR1 is SNHLY, CDR2 FYNNEI, per germline. This CDR3 contains 13 residues.